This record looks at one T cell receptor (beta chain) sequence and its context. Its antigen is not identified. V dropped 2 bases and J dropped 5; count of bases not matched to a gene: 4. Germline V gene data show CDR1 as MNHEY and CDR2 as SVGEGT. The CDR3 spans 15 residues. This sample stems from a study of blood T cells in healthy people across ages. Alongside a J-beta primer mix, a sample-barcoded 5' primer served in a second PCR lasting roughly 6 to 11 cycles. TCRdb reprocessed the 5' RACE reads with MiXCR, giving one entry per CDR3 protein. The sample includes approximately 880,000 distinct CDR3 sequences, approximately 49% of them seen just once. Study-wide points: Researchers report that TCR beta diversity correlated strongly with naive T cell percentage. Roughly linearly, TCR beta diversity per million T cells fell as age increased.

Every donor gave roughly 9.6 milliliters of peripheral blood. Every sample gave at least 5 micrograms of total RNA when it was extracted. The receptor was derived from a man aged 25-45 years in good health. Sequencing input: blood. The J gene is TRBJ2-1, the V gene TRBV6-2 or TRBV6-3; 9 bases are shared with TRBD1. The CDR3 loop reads CASSYGGTGNNEQFF. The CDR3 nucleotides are TGTGCCAGCAGTTACGGGGGGACAGGGAACAATGAGCAGTTCTTC.